Presented here are 32 T cell receptor beta chains from one specimen sequenced in a study of blood T cell repertoires in COVID-19. Assay used: immunoSEQ multiplex PCR; TCRdb lists only in-frame clones, some missing. The table has almost 500,000 clones, about 85% seen once. The material sequenced was PBMCs or T cells enriched from blood (not recorded which). All receptors come from a woman aged 55-69 years who had recovered from COVID-19.

The chain links TRBV19 to TRBJ2-3; 11 bases map to TRBD2. CDR3 size: 15 residues. Germline V gene lookup returns CDR1 LNHDA and CDR2 SQIVND (reference sequence). The trim removed 3 bases at V and 6 bases at J, leaving 5 bases unmatched. The CDR3 DNA sequence: TGTGCCAGTAGTATTACTAGCGGGGGCCAGGATACGCAGTATTTT. Protein sequence: CASSITSGGQDTQYF.

V is TRBV3-1 (or the pseudogene TRBV3-2) and J is TRBJ2-2; 13 nucleotides match TRBD2. CDR1 is LGHDT and CDR2 is YNNKEL in the germline V gene (reference sequence). Trimming removed 4 bases from V and 0 bases from J; junction bases left unmatched: 5. The CDR3 totals 18 residues. The CDR3 sequence: CASSPRTSGGANTGELFF. DNA of the CDR3: TGTGCCAGCAGCCCGAGGACTAGCGGGGGAGCGAACACCGGGGAGCTGTTTTTT.

The chain employs TRBV5-1 and TRBJ1-5; the D gene is possibly TRBD1 (6 bases). Germline-derived CDR1 and CDR2 are SGHRS and YFSETQ. The V end was cut by 0 bases, the J end by 7 bases, with 11 bases between. This CDR3 spans 14 amino acids. The CDR3 loop is CASSLEGGRQPQHF. The CDR3 region has the DNA TGCGCCAGCAGCTTGGAGGGGGGGCGGCAGCCCCAGCATTTT.

This chain joins TRBV2 and TRBJ1-6; D gene unclear. This CDR3 spans 12 amino acids. The germline V and J ends were trimmed by 4 bases and 7 bases, with 5 bases remaining between them. In germline, CDR1 is SNHLY, CDR2 FYNNEI. CDR3 nucleotides: TGTGCCAGCAGTGTAGAGAATTCACCCCTCCACTTT. It codes for CASSVENSPLHF.

This rearrangement joins TRBV7-2 to TRBJ2-1; TRBD1 aligns across 7 bases. The trim removed 6 bases at V and 2 bases at J, leaving 7 bases unmatched. The CDR3 runs to 15 residues. The germline CDR1 and CDR2 sequences are SGHTA and FQGNSA. The DNA for the CDR3 is TGTGCCAGCAGACCAGACAGGGCGGCCTACAATGAGCAGTTCTTC. It specifies CASRPDRAAYNEQFF.

The rearrangement joins TRBV5-1 to TRBJ2-5, with 7 bases matching TRBD2. This CDR3 region has 15 residues. CDR1 SGHRS and CDR2 YFSETQ come from the germline V gene. Trimming cost V 6 bases and J 3 bases; bases outside gene matches: 11. CDR3 amino acids: CASTAGGGSEETQYF. CDR3 in DNA: TGCGCCAGCACGGCGGGCGGGGGTTCAGAAGAGACCCAGTACTTC. The full variable domain, with the rest looked up from reference TRBV5-1 and TRBJ2-5, is KAGVTQTPRYLIKTRGQQVTLSCSPISGHRSVSWYQQTPGQGLQFLFEYFSETQRNKGNFPGRFSGRQFSNSRSEMNVSTLELGDSALYLCASTAGGGSEETQYFGPGTRLLVL.

The chain combines TRBV5-1 with TRBJ1-4; TRBD1 is a possible D gene (6 bases). This CDR3 has 12 amino acids. Per germline, CDR1 SGHRS and CDR2 YFSETQ. V was trimmed by 2 bases and J by 14 bases, leaving 13 bases between them. This chain's CDR3 is CASSFGGQGLFF. DNA of the CDR3: TGCGCCAGCAGCTTCGGGGGGCAGGGGCTGTTTTTT.

This chain joins TRBV18 and TRBJ1-1, with 8 bases that match TRBD1. This CDR3 comprises 13 residues. Germline V gene lookup returns CDR1 KGHSH and CDR2 LQKENI. V shed 3 bases and J 5 bases; nucleotides not matched to a gene: 2. The CDR3 sequence is CASSPGQVTEAFF. The CDR3 bases are TGTGCCAGCTCACCGGGACAGGTGACTGAAGCTTTCTTT.

This clone was observed a handful of times. The V and J genes are TRBV7-2 and TRBJ2-1, with a possible D match to TRBD2 (7 bases). The CDR3 loop spans 16 amino acids. CDR1 and CDR2 (germline): SGHTA, FQGNSA. V lost 1 base to trimming and J lost 6 bases, with 16 bases between them. The CDR3 DNA reads TGTGCCAGCAGCTTAGTAGTGGGGGGGGCCGGCAATGAGCAGTTCTTC. Protein: CASSLVVGGAGNEQFF.

This rearrangement joins TRBV27 to TRBJ1-6, with 9 bases aligning to TRBD1. The germline V gene has CDR1 MNHEY and CDR2 SMNVEV (reference sequence). The CDR3 has 15 residues. The trim removed 6 bases at V and 5 bases at J, leaving 5 bases unmatched. CDR3 bases: TGTGCCAGCAGAAAGAGGGACAGGGATAATTCACCCCTCCACTTT. Protein product: CASRKRDRDNSPLHF.

The genes are TRBV18 and TRBJ2-3, with a possible D match to TRBD2 (6 bases). The germline CDR1 and CDR2 sequences are KGHSH and LQKENI. V was shortened by 1 base and J by 4 bases, with 9 bases between the two germline ends. CDR3 size: 14 residues. CDR3 residues: CASSPLRGPDTQYF. The CDR3, as DNA: TGTGCCAGCTCACCACTGCGGGGTCCAGATACGCAGTATTTT.

The gene calls are TRBV24-1 and TRBJ2-1; a weak D match, TRBD1 (6 bases). V lost 5 bases, J lost 13 bases, and 17 bases lay in between. CDR1 and CDR2 (germline): KGHDR, SFDVKD. CDR3 length: 13 amino acids. The DNA of the CDR3 is TGTGCCACCAGTGCCCTGGGACACTCTGGACAGTTCTTC. This translates into CATSALGHSGQFF.

The chain recombines TRBV4-1 with TRBJ1-2; D gene ambiguous. V was pared by 0 bases and J by 0 bases, with 8 bases between. Germline V CDR1 and CDR2: MGHRA, YSYEKL. The CDR3 runs to 15 residues. CDR3 in DNA: TGCGCCAGCAGCCAAGAGAGACTCGCTAACTATGGCTACACCTTC. Translated, it gives CASSQERLANYGYTF.

V and J are TRBV11-2 and TRBJ1-2; 11 bases are a match to TRBD1. Germline V lookup: CDR1 SGHAT, CDR2 FQNNGV. The V and J ends lost 6 bases and 7 bases, in that order; junction bases with no gene match: 7. This CDR3 spans 14 amino acids. The chain's CDR3 is CASRTGQGASGYTF. The CDR3 DNA is TGTGCCAGCAGGACAGGACAGGGGGCGAGTGGCTACACCTTC. The complete variable domain, with remaining parts taken from reference TRBV11-2 and TRBJ1-2, reads EAGVAQSPRYKIIEKRQSVAFWCNPISGHATLYWYQQILGQGPKLLIQFQNNGVVDDSQLPKDRFSAERLKGVDSTLKIQPAKLEDSAVYLCASRTGQGASGYTFGSGTRLTVV.

The V call is TRBV9, the J call TRBJ2-7, with 10 bases lining up with TRBD1. The V gene's germline CDR1 is SGDLS and CDR2 YYNGEE. The CDR3 consists of 15 residues. V was clipped by 2 bases and J by 6 bases; unmatched bases: 8. The CDR3 spells CASSVGQGEDGEQYF. In DNA, the CDR3 is TGTGCCAGCAGCGTTGGACAGGGGGAAGACGGCGAGCAGTACTTC.

The chain joins TRBV6-5 to TRBJ1-3, with unresolved D. The CDR3 is 13 amino acids. Trimming stripped 6 bases from V and 4 bases from J, with 10 bases between. Germline CDR1 reads MNHEY; CDR2 reads SVGAGI. The DNA for the CDR3 is TGTGCCAGCAGCGTGTACATGGGAAACACCATATATTTT. Its protein is CASSVYMGNTIYF.

The rearrangement joins TRBV2 to TRBJ1-2, with TRBD1 identical over 7 bases. J lost 2 bases, V lost 6 bases, and 6 bases had no gene match. The CDR3 runs to 14 residues. Germline CDR1 SNHLY, CDR2 FYNNEI. The CDR3 sequence: CASSFKGGNYGYTF. CDR3 sequence (DNA): TGTGCCAGCAGCTTTAAAGGGGGCAACTATGGCTACACCTTC. The full variable domain, rest sourced from reference TRBV2 and TRBJ1-2, is EPEVTQTPSHQVTQMGQEVILRCVPISNHLYFYWYRQILGQKVEFLVSFYNNEISEKSEIFDDQFSVERPDGSNFTLKIRSTKLEDSAMYFCASSFKGGNYGYTFGSGTRLTVV.

The J gene is TRBJ1-1, the V gene TRBV18; 7 nucleotides align to TRBD1. CDR3 length: 18 amino acids. Trimming removed 6 bases from V and 6 bases from J; junction bases left unmatched: 22. Germline lookup yields CDR1 KGHSH and CDR2 LQKENI. The CDR3 sequence is CASSPPGQAGGLAAEAFF. As DNA, the CDR3 is TGTGCCAGCTCCCCCCCCGGACAGGCCGGAGGTTTGGCCGCTGAAGCTTTCTTT.

The chain carries TRBV6-5 and TRBJ2-7, with D unresolved. V was clipped by 7 bases and J by 7 bases, with 17 bases between them. Germline V gene data show CDR1 as MNHEY and CDR2 as SVGAGI. The CDR3 sequence is 13 residues long. CDR3 in amino acids: CASTPEAGGEQYV. In nucleotides, the CDR3 is TGTGCCAGCACTCCCGAGGCTGGCGGAGAGCAGTACGTC.

The J gene is TRBJ1-5, the V gene TRBV7-5; the tabulated D call, TRBD1, remains unverified against the DNA. TRBV7-5 is described as a pseudogene. The CDR3 consists of 17 residues. The CDR3 loop reads CARSLAALRDTNQPQHF. The CDR3 DNA reads TGTGCCAGAAGCTTAGCGGCCCTACGGGACACCAATCAGCCCCAGCATTTT.

The chain uses TRBV4-2 and TRBJ2-3, with TRBD2 identical over 7 bases. V dropped 4 bases and J dropped 0; count of bases not matched to a gene: 16. CDR1 is LGHNA and CDR2 is YNFKEQ in the germline V gene. This CDR3 has 19 residues. The CDR3 protein is CASSPRLAPGATSTDTQYF. In DNA, the CDR3 is TGTGCCAGCAGCCCCCGACTAGCCCCTGGGGCTACTAGCACAGATACGCAGTATTTT.

The chain joins TRBV5-6 to TRBJ2-5; 11 nucleotides agree with TRBD2. CDR1 is SGHDT and CDR2 is YYEEEE in the germline V gene. This CDR3 has 15 amino acids. Trimming at V came to 3 bases and at J to 0 bases, leaving 1 base not matched to a gene. The CDR3 here is CASSSTSGDQETQYF. The CDR3 DNA reads as TGTGCCAGCAGCTCGACTAGCGGGGACCAAGAGACCCAGTACTTC.

The CDR3 sequence: CASQRQGGLPYEQYV. CDR3 in DNA: TGTGCCTCACAGAGACAGGGGGGCCTTCCCTACGAGCAGTACGTC. V is TRBV27 and J is TRBJ2-7; 9 bases map to TRBD1. The CDR3 length is 15 residues. V dropped 11 bases and J dropped 2; count of bases not matched to a gene: 13. Germline V gene sequence: CDR1 MNHEY, CDR2 SMNVEV (reference sequence).

The chain has TRBV19 and TRBJ1-4; 7 bases map to TRBD1. There are 16 residues in the CDR3. V shed 4 bases and J 4 bases; nucleotides not matched to a gene: 9. In germline, CDR1 is LNHDA, CDR2 SQIVND (reference sequence). The CDR3 protein is CASSKQGTGNNEKLFF. CDR3 in DNA: TGTGCCAGTAGTAAACAGGGGACCGGCAATAATGAAAAACTGTTTTTT.

The chain employs TRBV10-3 and TRBJ2-1, with 7 bases lining up with TRBD1. J was trimmed by 7 bases and V by 2 bases; bases with no gene match: 8. Germline CDR1 is ENHRY and CDR2 is SYGVKD. This CDR3 contains 15 residues. The CDR3 DNA sequence: TGTGCCATCAGTGAGACCCGGACAGGAGCGAATGAGCAGTTCTTC. Protein sequence: CAISETRTGANEQFF.

This clone was detected only once. The chain carries TRBV9 and TRBJ2-7; tentatively, D is TRBD1 (6 bases). This CDR3 spans 16 amino acids. V lost 2 bases, J lost 0 bases, and 15 bases lay in between. The germline gives CDR1 SGDLS, CDR2 YYNGEE. CDR3 DNA sequence: TGTGCCAGCAGCGTCAGGGGAAATAGGGGCTCCTACGAGCAGTACGTC. Residues: CASSVRGNRGSYEQYV.

The genes are TRBV2 and TRBJ1-2, with D possibly TRBD1 on 5 matching bases. V lost 3 bases, J lost 0 bases, and 8 bases lay in between. The CDR3 consists of 14 residues. Looked up from germline, CDR1 is SNHLY and CDR2 is FYNNEI. This CDR3 reads CASSDGGANYGYTF. DNA for the CDR3: TGTGCCAGCAGTGATGGGGGGGCTAACTATGGCTACACCTTC.

This clone was counted a single time. The chain combines TRBV10-3 with TRBJ1-1; D remains ambiguous. Trimming pared 7 bases from V and 0 bases from J, leaving 12 bases between. Germline values: CDR1 ENHRY, CDR2 SYGVKD. This CDR3 comprises 14 residues. In DNA, the CDR3 is TGTGCCATCAAAGCCTCTGCGGTGAACACTGAAGCTTTCTTT. Translated, it gives CAIKASAVNTEAFF.

This clone showed up just a few times. V usage is TRBV5-4 and J usage is TRBJ2-7; weak D call: TRBD1 (5 bases). Per germline, CDR1 SGHNT and CDR2 YYREEE (reference sequence). Trimming stripped 2 bases from V and 3 bases from J, with 6 bases between. This CDR3 region has 12 residues. CDR3 bases: TGTGCCAGCAGCTTCCAGGGCTACGAGCAGTACTTC. It yields the protein CASSFQGYEQYF.

The chain is built from TRBV3-1 (or the pseudogene TRBV3-2) and TRBJ2-6; D gene uncertain. Germline V CDR1 and CDR2: LGHDT, YNNKEL (reference sequence). The V end was cut by 0 bases, the J end by 0 bases, with 12 bases between. This CDR3 region has 18 residues. This chain's CDR3 is CASSQDLVMSSGANVLTF. The DNA for the CDR3 is TGTGCCAGCAGCCAAGATCTGGTCATGAGCTCTGGGGCCAACGTCCTGACTTTC.

This clone showed up just a few times. A far larger clone is off by one base, so a read error is likely. The V and J genes are TRBV11-3 and TRBJ2-2; 8 nucleotides line up with TRBD1. The V gene end was trimmed by 5 bases and the J gene end by 1 base; junction bases not matched to a gene: 3. Per germline, CDR1 SGHNT and CDR2 YENEEA. The CDR3 is made up of 15 amino acids. CDR3 sequence: CASSPGTGNTGELFF. CDR3 nucleotide sequence: TGTGCCAGCAGCCCCGGGACAGGGAACACCGGGGAGCTGTTTTTT.

The chain recombines TRBV10-3 with TRBJ1-2, with a weak D call TRBD1 (6 bases). V lost 6 bases to trimming and J lost 7 bases, with 15 bases between them. The CDR3 consists of 13 residues. Per germline, CDR1 ENHRY and CDR2 SYGVKD. The CDR3 here is CAISPTGQLGYTF. CDR3 DNA: TGTGCCATCAGCCCCACCGGACAGCTTGGCTACACCTTC.